Included here is one T cell receptor (beta chain) sequence, with context. What it binds is unknown. The sample comes from a study of cytomegalovirus exposure and HLA in healthy donors. General study findings and limits: Fewer N-insertions than the roughly 670-donor mean were reportedly shown by an Asian-associated ancestry cluster in a later analysis.

PCR used 60 Vbeta primers and 13 Jbeta primers. Assay used: immunoSEQ multiplex PCR; TCRdb lists only in-frame clones, some missing. The sample lists over 75,000 clones, approximately 72% occurring once. The donors (healthy individuals) were bone marrow donors. The V end was cut by 4 bases, the J end by 1 base, with 13 bases between. This CDR3 has 15 residues. Germline V lookup: CDR1 SGHRS, CDR2 YFSETQ. This receptor was identified in a man between 40 and 49 years old in good health and CMV-seropositive. Input material: PBMCs. The chain carries TRBV5-1 and TRBJ2-3, with a weak D call TRBD2 (5 bases). CDR3 in amino acids: CASSLRDAGTDTQYF. The DNA of the CDR3 is TGCGCCAGCAGCCTCCGGGATGCTGGCACAGATACGCAGTATTTT.